The 31 T cell receptor beta chains in this list originate from one sample, sequenced in a study of regulatory T cells in long-lasting Graves disease. Time point reported: newly diagnosed GD, antithyroid drugs for less than 3 months. PBMCs were the source of the RNA used for TCR sequencing. Arm-PCR of CDR3 regions with iRepertoire HTBI primers generated TCR beta libraries. TCRdb re-called the multiplex PCR reads through MiXCR, storing one row per CDR3 protein. This table has about 530,000 distinct CDR3 sequences, about 16% appearing once. Separately, the same data were catalogued under a study of T cells in Graves' hyperthyroidism and ophthalmopathy.

The sample was peripheral blood mononuclear cells (PBMCs), taken at new diagnosis, from a patient treated with antithyroid drugs. Receptors originate from a middle-aged woman with Graves disease.

This clonotype was observed a handful of times. This rearrangement joins TRBV10-3 to TRBJ1-1; D uncertain. The V end lost 8 bases, the J end lost 5 bases, and 15 bases lay between the germline ends. Germline assignment: CDR1 ENHRY and CDR2 SYGVKD. The CDR3 spans 13 residues. CDR3 sequence (DNA): TGTGCCATCGCCGTCACCGACGGGACTGAAGCTTTCTTT. It yields the protein CAIAVTDGTEAFF.

This clonotype was found many times. V usage is TRBV30 and J usage is TRBJ2-5; 7 positions match TRBD2. The ends lost 0 bases at V and 7 bases at J; junction bases unmatched: 5. The CDR3 has 13 residues. CDR1 is GTSNPN and CDR2 is SVGIG in the germline V gene (reference sequence). For the CDR3, the DNA is TGTGCCTGGAGTGTACTCGGGGGGAGGACCCAGTACTTC. Translated, it gives CAWSVLGGRTQYF.

This clonotype has ten or more counts. The chain links TRBV11-2 to TRBJ2-7; D could derive from TRBD1 or TRBD2 (5 bases each). V shed 1 base and J shed 6 bases, with 16 bases lying between them. Germline CDR1 SGHAT, CDR2 FQNNGV. This CDR3 comprises 15 residues. In DNA form, the CDR3 reads TGTGCCAGCAGCTTAGCTTCCGGGGCCGTGACCGAGCAGTACTTC. Translated: CASSLASGAVTEQYF. The variable domain in full, completed from reference TRBV11-2 and TRBJ2-7, reads EAGVAQSPRYKIIEKRQSVAFWCNPISGHATLYWYQQILGQGPKLLIQFQNNGVVDDSQLPKDRFSAERLKGVDSTLKIQPAKLEDSAVYLCASSLASGAVTEQYFGPGTRLTVT.

As to this clonotype: A junction boundary mismatches the germline segment, possibly from a read error. The chain carries TRBV4-1 and TRBJ2-2; 8 bases match TRBD2. The germline V gene has CDR1 MGHRA and CDR2 YSYEKL. CDR3 size: 18 residues. In DNA, the CDR3 is TGCGCCAGCAGCCAAGAGGCTACGGGGGGGCGTTCGGGCGGGGAGATGTTTTTT. Translating gives CASSQEATGGRSGGEMFF.

This clonotype was picked up many times. CDR3 DNA: TGCGCCAGCAGCTTGGCATGGCGTACGGACTCCTACAATGAGCAGTTCTTC. Protein: CASSLAWRTDSYNEQFF. The chain recombines TRBV5-1 with TRBJ2-1, with unresolved D. Germline loops: CDR1 SGHRS, CDR2 YFSETQ. The CDR3 loop spans 17 amino acids. Trimming cost V 0 bases and J 0 bases, with 13 bases left between them. The variable domain in full, with the rest retrieved from reference TRBV5-1 and TRBJ2-1, is KAGVTQTPRYLIKTRGQQVTLSCSPISGHRSVSWYQQTPGQGLQFLFEYFSETQRNKGNFPGRFSGRQFSNSRSEMNVSTLELGDSALYLCASSLAWRTDSYNEQFFGPGTRLTVL.

This clonotype was seen repeatedly, ten times or more. Here the CDR3 reads CSARKQSYEQYF. The CDR3 coding sequence is TGCAGTGCTAGAAAGCAGAGCTACGAGCAGTACTTC. The chain links TRBV20-1 to TRBJ2-7; D is undetermined. Germline V gene lookup returns CDR1 DFQATT and CDR2 SNEGSKA (reference sequence). The CDR3 is 12 amino acids. Deletions cut 2 bases from V and 3 bases from J, with 8 bases between.

This clonotype was counted at least ten times. This chain connects TRBV28 to TRBJ1-1; no clear D. The length of the CDR3 is 14 residues. V was clipped by 4 bases and J by 1 base, with 10 bases between them. Germline V gene data show CDR1 as MDHEN and CDR2 as SYDVKM. CDR3 residues: CASSSLGQNTEAFF. The CDR3 DNA follows: TGTGCCAGCAGTTCCCTAGGTCAGAACACTGAAGCTTTCTTT. Complete variable domain (other parts from reference TRBV28 and TRBJ1-1): DVKVTQSSRYLVKRTGEKVFLECVQDMDHENMFWYRQDPGLGLRLIYFSYDVKMKEKGDIPEGYSVSREKKERFSLILESASTNQTSMYLCASSSLGQNTEAFFGQGTRLTVV.

This sequence joins TRBV12-3 or TRBV12-4 and TRBJ2-3; TRBD1 agrees at 8 bases. The V gene end was trimmed by 5 bases and the J gene end by 3 bases; junction bases not matched to a gene: 7. The CDR3 runs to 15 residues. CDR3 nucleotides: TGTGCCAGCAGTCTCGGACAGGGAGATACAGATACGCAGTATTTT. Amino acids: CASSLGQGDTDTQYF.

This clonotype appeared many times. This chain joins TRBV2 and TRBJ1-5; tentative D call: TRBD1 (6 bases). CDR1 is SNHLY and CDR2 is FYNNEI in the germline V gene. Trimming took 2 bases from V and 0 from J, leaving 17 bases between them. CDR3 length: 18 amino acids. The CDR3 loop reads CASSENRELSYSNQPQHF. The CDR3 DNA reads as TGTGCCAGCAGTGAAAACAGGGAATTGTCCTATAGCAATCAGCCCCAGCATTTT. Full variable domain (missing parts from reference TRBV2 and TRBJ1-5): EPEVTQTPSHQVTQMGQEVILRCVPISNHLYFYWYRQILGQKVEFLVSFYNNEISEKSEIFDDQFSVERPDGSNFTLKIRSTKLEDSAMYFCASSENRELSYSNQPQHFGDGTRLSIL.

This clonotype was detected many times. This chain uses TRBV5-5 with TRBJ2-3; possibly TRBD1 for D (6 bases). Germline CDR1 and CDR2: SGHKS and YYEKEE (reference sequence). With 4 bases removed from V and 2 bases from J, the gap between germline ends came to 11 bases. The CDR3 consists of 14 residues. In DNA, the CDR3 is TGTGCCAGCAGCCTCGGGACACCCACAGATACGCAGTATTTT. Residues: CASSLGTPTDTQYF.

In its sample, this clonotype was seen many times. The rearrangement joins TRBV12-3 or TRBV12-4 to TRBJ1-1; D unclear. V lost 3 bases to trimming and J lost 2 bases, with 10 bases between them. The CDR3 has 14 residues. CDR3 in amino acids: CASSFDVINTEAFF. DNA for the CDR3: TGTGCCAGCAGTTTCGACGTCATAAACACTGAAGCTTTCTTT.

There are a few counts of this clonotype. The chain combines TRBV20-1 with TRBJ2-7; the D gene is possibly TRBD2 (7 bases). Germline V CDR1 and CDR2: DFQATT, SNEGSKA (reference sequence). This CDR3 is built from 13 residues. V lost 4 bases, J lost 4 bases, and 14 bases lay in between. CDR3 loop: CSAIPGGLYEQYF. Written as DNA, the CDR3 is TGCAGTGCTATTCCGGGGGGCCTATACGAGCAGTACTTC.

This clonotype was seen many times. The V and J genes are TRBV10-2 and TRBJ1-5, with no clear D. The CDR3 covers 13 residues. CDR1 and CDR2 from the germline V gene are WSHSY and SAAADI. Between the trimmed V and J ends, which lost 5 bases and 6 bases, there was a span of 11 bases. The CDR3, as DNA: TGCGCCAGCAGTCCCCAGTGGGGTCAGCCCCAGCATTTT. Translating gives CASSPQWGQPQHF.

Regarding this clonotype: One junction end disagrees with the germline gene, perhaps due to a read error. The rearrangement links TRBV7-2 to TRBJ1-1, with TRBD1 as a possible D gene (6 bases). There are 15 residues in the CDR3. Germline values: CDR1 SGHTA, CDR2 FQGNSA. In DNA, the CDR3 is TGCGCCAGCAGCCAAGGGGGGGCGGCGGGGGCTGAAGCTTTCTTT. Amino acid sequence: CASSQGGAAGAEAFF.

The chain links TRBV28 to TRBJ1-2; 9 bases match TRBD1. Germline V gene sequence: CDR1 MDHEN, CDR2 SYDVKM. V was clipped by 3 bases and J by 8 bases; unmatched bases: 10. The CDR3 extends over 15 amino acids. The CDR3 DNA follows: TGTGCCAGCAGTTTGGGATCACAGGGGGCAAGAGGCTACACCTTC. Protein sequence: CASSLGSQGARGYTF.

On this clonotype itself: A read error may explain this, as a much larger clone is one base away. V gene TRBV5-1 combines with J gene TRBJ2-7; D is perhaps TRBD1 or TRBD2 (5 bases each). V dropped 0 bases and J dropped 6 bases, with 16 bases sitting between them. Germline V gene sequence: CDR1 SGHRS, CDR2 YFSETQ. The CDR3 is 15 residues long. In DNA form, the CDR3 reads TGCGCCAGCAGCTTGGCCGGAGGACATGGACGCGAGCAGTACTTC. It codes for CASSLAGGHGREQYF.

At least ten counts were recorded for this clonotype. The chain recombines TRBV20-1 with TRBJ1-1; perhaps TRBD1 as D (5 bases). The CDR3 length is 12 residues. V shed 2 bases and J shed 4 bases, with 8 bases lying between them. Germline CDR1 reads DFQATT; CDR2 reads SNEGSKA (reference sequence). The CDR3 DNA reads TGCAGTGCTAGACGGGACCCCACTGAAGCTTTCTTT. Protein sequence: CSARRDPTEAFF.

This clonotype was recorded at least ten times. The rearrangement links TRBV7-9 to TRBJ1-1, with D perhaps TRBD1 (5 bases). V lost 4 bases and J 4 bases, leaving 10 bases between the germline ends. The CDR3 contains 13 residues. Germline V gives CDR1 SEHNR, CDR2 FQNEAQ (reference sequence). The CDR3 reads CASSYRMSTEAFF. The CDR3 DNA sequence: TGTGCCAGCAGCTACAGGATGAGCACTGAAGCTTTCTTT.

The gene calls are TRBV18 and TRBJ1-6, with 12 bases identical to TRBD1. The CDR3 spans 16 residues. The germline gives CDR1 KGHSH, CDR2 LQKENI. The V gene end was trimmed by 3 bases and the J gene end by 11 bases; junction bases not matched to a gene: 8. The CDR3 loop is CASSPPPGQGATPLHF. CDR3 nucleotides: TGTGCCAGCTCACCGCCACCGGGACAGGGGGCGACACCCCTCCACTTT.

This clonotype was picked up a small number of times. The V and J genes are TRBV9 and TRBJ2-1; 9 nucleotides align to TRBD1. CDR3 length equals 15 residues. After removal of 0 bases from V and 6 bases from J, the junction contained 4 bases not matched to a gene. Germline CDR1 is SGDLS and CDR2 is YYNGEE. The DNA for the CDR3 is TGTGCCAGCAGCGTAGATGGACAGGGGATCAATGAGCAGTTCTTC. Its protein is CASSVDGQGINEQFF.

This clonotype was seen more than once but under ten times. V is TRBV30 and J is TRBJ2-7; D may be TRBD1 (8 bases). In germline, CDR1 is GTSNPN, CDR2 SVGIG (reference sequence). This CDR3 has 15 amino acids. Trimming removed 0 bases from V and 3 bases from J, with 15 bases in between. The CDR3 DNA reads as TGTGCCTGGAGTGTACAGGGGGGGACCCACTACGAGCAGTACTTC. It translates to CAWSVQGGTHYEQYF.

Concerning this clonotype itself: Because the CDR3 is missing its conserved closing phenylalanine or tryptophan, this is likely a read error. The rearrangement links TRBV5-1 to TRBJ2-1; TRBD1 matches 7 bases. The CDR3 is made up of 13 amino acids. Germline CDR1 is SGHRS and CDR2 is YFSETQ. With V trimmed by 4 bases and J by 6 bases, 4 bases remained unmatched. CDR3 region: CASSPTGINEQFL. The CDR3 bases are TGCGCCAGCAGCCCGACAGGGATCAATGAGCAGTTCCTC.

This clonotype was counted ten times or more. The genes are TRBV11-3 and TRBJ2-3, with D hard to call. This CDR3 spans 14 amino acids. CDR1 SGHNT and CDR2 YENEEA come from the germline V gene. V was trimmed by 4 bases and J by 6 bases, leaving 14 bases between them. CDR3 region: CASSSGKKGDTQYF. In nucleotides, the CDR3 is TGTGCCAGCAGCTCTGGTAAAAAAGGGGATACGCAGTATTTT.

This clonotype was recorded many times. The V call is TRBV12-3 or TRBV12-4, the J call TRBJ2-7; D perhaps matches TRBD1 (5 bases). With 7 bases removed from V and 3 bases from J, the gap between germline ends came to 16 bases. This CDR3 comprises 14 residues. The CDR3 DNA is TGTGCCAGCACAGTTCGTAGGGGAATCTACGAGCAGTACTTC. It codes for CASTVRRGIYEQYF.

This chain joins TRBV3-1 and TRBJ2-4; D is possibly TRBD1 or TRBD2 (6 bases each). This CDR3 contains 14 residues. V lost 2 bases to trimming and J lost 7 bases, with 12 bases between them. Germline loops: CDR1 LGHDT, CDR2 YNNKEL (reference sequence). CDR3 nucleotide sequence: TGTGCCAGCAGCCAATTTCAAGGGGGGAACATTCAGTACTTC. Encoded protein: CASSQFQGGNIQYF.

This clonotype has ten or more counts. The genes are TRBV5-6 and TRBJ1-1; D gene ambiguous. The CDR3 has 12 amino acids. V was clipped by 1 base and J by 4 bases, with 5 bases between them. Germline CDR1 reads SGHDT; CDR2 reads YYEEEE. The CDR3 DNA follows: TGTGCCAGCAGCTTGAAATCCACTGAAGCTTTCTTT. It is translated as CASSLKSTEAFF.

The gene calls are TRBV20-1 and TRBJ2-3; 10 nucleotides line up with TRBD2. The V and J ends lost 1 base and 4 bases, in that order; junction bases with no gene match: 20. Per the germline V gene, CDR1 is DFQATT and CDR2 is SNEGSKA (reference sequence). This CDR3 has 20 amino acids. The CDR3 DNA sequence: TGCAGTGCTAGAGCTCTAGCGGGGGAGCTCCACCCAGTAGGATCAGATACGCAGTATTTT. It encodes CSARALAGELHPVGSDTQYF.

The chain uses TRBV3-1 and TRBJ2-2, with D tentatively TRBD2 (5 bases). Trimming shortened V by 4 bases and J by 0 bases, and 15 bases separated the two germline ends. The CDR3 totals 17 residues. In germline, CDR1 is LGHDT, CDR2 YNNKEL (reference sequence). CDR3 DNA sequence: TGTGCCAGCAGCCCCTATTCTAGCATCACGAACACCGGGGAGCTGTTTTTT. It yields the protein CASSPYSSITNTGELFF.

This clonotype has a count of ten or more. The chain couples TRBV20-1 to TRBJ2-7; 7 bases are shared with TRBD1. From germline, CDR1 is DFQATT and CDR2 SNEGSKA (reference sequence). J lost 2 bases, V lost 5 bases, and 12 bases had no gene match. The CDR3 is 15 residues long. CDR3 loop: CSAVRLRDSPYEQYF. The CDR3 DNA reads as TGCAGTGCTGTAAGACTCCGGGACAGTCCCTACGAGCAGTACTTC.

This clonotype was recorded many times. The V gene is TRBV28, the J gene TRBJ1-1; D is unresolved. CDR1 and CDR2 (germline): MDHEN, SYDVKM. CDR3 size: 12 residues. Trimming removed 10 bases at V and 1 base at J, with 10 bases between. The CDR3 sequence is CATQRTNTEAFF. The CDR3 bases are TGTGCCACCCAACGGACGAACACTGAAGCTTTCTTT.

CDR3 loop: CASSGTGAISSPLHF. The CDR3 DNA reads TGTGCCAGCAGTGGGACAGGGGCGATCAGTTCACCCCTCCACTTT. This sequence joins TRBV2 and TRBJ1-6; 9 nucleotides align to TRBD1. The CDR3 covers 15 residues. The germline V gene encodes CDR1 SNHLY and CDR2 FYNNEI. J was trimmed by 9 bases and V by 4 bases; bases with no gene match: 7.